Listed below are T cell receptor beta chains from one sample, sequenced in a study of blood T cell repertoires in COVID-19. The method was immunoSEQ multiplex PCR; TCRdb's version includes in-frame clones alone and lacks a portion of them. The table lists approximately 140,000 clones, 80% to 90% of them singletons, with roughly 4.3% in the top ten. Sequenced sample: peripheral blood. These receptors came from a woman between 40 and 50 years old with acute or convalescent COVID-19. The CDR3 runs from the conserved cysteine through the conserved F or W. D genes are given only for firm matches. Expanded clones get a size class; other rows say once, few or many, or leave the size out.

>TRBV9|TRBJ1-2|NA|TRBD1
CASSEPRDRGIYGYTF
TGTGCCAGCAGCGAGCCCCGGGACAGGGGGATCTATGGCTACACCTTC
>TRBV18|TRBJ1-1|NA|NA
CASSPNDRLNTEAFF
TGTGCCAGCTCGCCCAATGACAGGCTGAACACTGAAGCTTTCTTT
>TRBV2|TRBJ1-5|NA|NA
CASRAGLNQPQHF
TGTGCCAGCAGGGCAGGGCTTAATCAGCCCCAGCATTTT
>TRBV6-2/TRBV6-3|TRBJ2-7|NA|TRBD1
CASSLHRDSSYEQYF
TGTGCCAGCAGCCTCCATCGGGACAGTTCCTACGAGCAGTACTTC
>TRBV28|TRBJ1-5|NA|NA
CASSQGRGSNQPQHF
TGTGCCAGCAGTCAAGGACGGGGTAGCAATCAGCCCCAGCATTTT
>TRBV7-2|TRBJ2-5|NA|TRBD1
CASSFRDRLWETQYF
TGTGCCAGCAGCTTTCGGGACAGGCTTTGGGAGACCCAGTACTTC
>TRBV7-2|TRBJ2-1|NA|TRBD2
CASSLVGAGGLAYNEQFF
TGTGCCAGCAGCTTAGTGGGGGCGGGAGGGCTGGCCTACAATGAGCAGTTCTTC
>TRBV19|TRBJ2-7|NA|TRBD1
CASSQSTGGQSLKQYF
TGTGCCAGTAGTCAGAGTACAGGGGGCCAGAGCCTCAAGCAGTACTTC
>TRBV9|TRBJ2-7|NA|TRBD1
CASSPTGDFFYEQYF
TGTGCCAGCAGCCCCACAGGGGATTTTTTCTACGAGCAGTACTTC
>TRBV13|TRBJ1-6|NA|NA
CASTEGSTGFNNSPLHF
TGTGCCAGCACCGAAGGGAGTACAGGGTTTAATAATTCACCTCTCCACTTT
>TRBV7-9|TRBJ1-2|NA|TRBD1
CASSFVNRGPDGYTF
TGTGCCAGCAGCTTCGTGAACAGGGGGCCGGATGGCTACACCTTC
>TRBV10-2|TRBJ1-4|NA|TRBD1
CASRAGTGGDEKLFF
TGCGCCAGCAGAGCCGGGACAGGGGGCGATGAAAAACTGTTTTTT
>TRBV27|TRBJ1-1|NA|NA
CASSRLTGLLTEAFF
TGTGCCAGCAGTCGCCTTACAGGGCTTCTCACTGAAGCTTTCTTT
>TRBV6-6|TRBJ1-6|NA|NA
CASSFQGYNSPLHF
TGTGCCAGCAGTTTTCAGGGGTATAATTCACCCCTCCACTTT
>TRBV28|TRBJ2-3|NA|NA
CASSLTGDTQYF
TGTGCCAGCAGCCTAACAGGGGATACGCAGTATTTT
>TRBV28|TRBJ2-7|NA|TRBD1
CASRQGANYEQYF
TGTGCCAGCAGACAGGGGGCTAATTACGAGCAGTACTTC
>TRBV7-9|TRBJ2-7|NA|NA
CASSLTLPYEQYF
TGTGCCAGCAGCTTAACTTTACCCTACGAGCAGTACTTC
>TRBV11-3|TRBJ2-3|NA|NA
CASSNQGTNTDTQYF
TGTGCCAGCAGCAATCAGGGGACTAACACAGATACGCAGTATTTT
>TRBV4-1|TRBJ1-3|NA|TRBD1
CASSHSLGQGVGNTIYF
TGCGCCAGCAGCCACAGTCTGGGACAGGGGGTAGGAAACACCATATATTTT
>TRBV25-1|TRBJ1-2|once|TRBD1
CASSEYPRDRSEGYTF
TGTGCCAGCAGTGAATACCCGAGGGACAGGTCGGAGGGCTACACCTTC
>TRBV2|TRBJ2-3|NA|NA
CASSLTDTQYF
TGTGCCAGCAGCCTCACAGATACGCAGTATTTT
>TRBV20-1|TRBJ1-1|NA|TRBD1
CSGDRNTEAFF
TGCAGCGGGGACAGGAACACTGAAGCTTTCTTT
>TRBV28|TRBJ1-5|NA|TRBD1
CASSSGQGYYSNQPQHF
TGTGCCAGCAGTTCGGGACAGGGGTACTATAGCAATCAGCCCCAGCATTTT
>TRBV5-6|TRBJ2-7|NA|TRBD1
CASSLAGGWHEQYF
TGTGCCAGCAGCTTGGCAGGGGGCTGGCACGAGCAGTACTTC
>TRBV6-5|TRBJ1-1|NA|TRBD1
CASSYTRQGRGTEAFF
TGTGCCAGCAGTTACACCCGACAGGGGCGTGGGACTGAAGCTTTCTTT
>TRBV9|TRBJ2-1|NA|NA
CASSASYRRGGNEQFF
TGTGCCAGCAGCGCCTCCTACAGGAGAGGTGGGAATGAGCAGTTCTTC
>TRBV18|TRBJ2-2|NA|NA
CASSPQQANTGELFF
TGTGCCAGCTCACCACAACAGGCGAACACCGGGGAGCTGTTTTTT
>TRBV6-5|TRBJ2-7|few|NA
CASSAGPPVYEQYF
TGTGCCAGCTCCGCGGGACCTCCGGTCTACGAGCAGTACTTC
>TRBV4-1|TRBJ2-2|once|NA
CASSAQQGGGELFF
TGCGCCAGCAGCGCACAACAGGGTGGCGGGGAGCTGTTTTTT
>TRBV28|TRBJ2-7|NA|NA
CASTPSVYEQYF
TGTGCCAGCACTCCAAGCGTCTACGAGCAGTACTTC